This entry is about one T cell receptor beta chain. Other DNA sequences in the sample encode the same CDR3. Trimming took 1 base from V and 4 from J, leaving 9 bases between them. Germline V gene lookup returns CDR1 SGHRS and CDR2 YFSETQ. The CDR3 runs to 14 residues. The study ran its PCR with 60 Vbeta and 13 Jbeta primers. TCRdb keeps only in-frame clones here, not all; method: immunoSEQ multiplex PCR. The sample carries some 120,000 clones, roughly 17% recorded once. The sample belongs to a study of cytomegalovirus exposure and HLA in healthy donors. V gene TRBV5-1 combines with J gene TRBJ2-1; no reliable D call. The sequenced material came from PBMCs. The receptor's source is a female donor in good health and CMV-seropositive. Written as DNA, the CDR3 is TGCGCCAGCAGCTTGCTTCAGGCTTACAATGAGCAGTTCTTC. As protein: CASSLLQAYNEQFF.